This T cell receptor beta chain was retrieved from a study of vaccination and CD4 T cells after COVID-19. About the research overall: For post-vaccine samples, collection took place a median approximately 72 days after dose two, ranging from 14 to 241. At day 14 and again at days 161 to 241 post-vaccination, three convalescent patients were sampled. Cultures that served as controls received a CEFX pool, an HIV-1 Nef pool, or no peptide.

Study-wide results and limits: The authors studied relatively few convalescent patients and analyzed no early post-infection timepoints.

The V gene end was trimmed by 1 base and the J gene end by 1 base; junction bases not matched to a gene: 0. This CDR3 region has 15 residues. Germline V CDR1 and CDR2: LNHNV, YYDKDF (reference sequence). Scientists ran DNA taken from cultured CD4+ T cells through the Oncomine TCR Beta short-read assay for sequencing. Via MiXCR, TCRdb re-called the PCR reads, giving one row per CDR3 protein. Found here are approximately 23,000 distinct CDR3 sequences, more than 30% of them singletons; the top ten hold around 27%. Time point: late sampling 161 to 241 days after vaccination in a few convalescent patients. Treatment: roughly 11-day PBMC culture with coronavirus spike peptide pools or control peptides (ViraFEST assay). The table lists this clonotype with a few counts. Its antigen is not known.

Sequencing was performed on CD4+ T cells from blood, cultured in vitro, taken about 7 months after SARS-CoV-2 vaccination. This clonotype was obtained from a human donor who had recovered from COVID-19. The V and J genes are TRBV15 and TRBJ2-2; 7 bases line up with TRBD1. DNA for the CDR3: TGTGCCACCAGCAGAGGACAGGGGAACACCGGGGAGCTGTTTTTT. This encodes CATSRGQGNTGELFF. The full variable domain, completed using reference TRBV15 and TRBJ2-2, is DAMVIQNPRYQVTQFGKPVTLSCSQTLNHNVMYWYQQKSSQAPKLLFHYYDKDFNNEADTPDNFQSRRPNTSFCFLDIRSPGLGDTAMYLCATSRGQGNTGELFFGEGSRLTVL.